Each of the 21 T cell receptor beta chains below was sequenced from the same sample in a study of T cells in localized non-small cell lung cancer. Data came from immunoSEQ multiplex PCR; TCRdb stores just in-frame clones and leaves some out. This table holds roughly 71,000 clones, 70% to 90% found once. The sequences come from peripheral blood, collected before any cancer treatment. The receptor set was obtained from a male donor older than 55 with stage III squamous cell lung carcinoma.

The table lists this clone with a few counts. This CDR3 is CASSPGRAPDTQYF. Written as DNA, the CDR3 is TGTGCCAGCTCACCGGGCCGGGCCCCAGATACGCAGTATTTT. The chain recombines TRBV18 with TRBJ2-3; D gene ambiguous. Germline V gives CDR1 KGHSH, CDR2 LQKENI. Between the trimmed V and J ends, which lost 3 bases and 4 bases, there was a span of 11 bases. This CDR3 comprises 14 residues.

CDR3 nucleotides: TGTGCCATCAGTGAGTCCCCTCATGACAGGTATAGCAATCAGCCCCAGCATTTT. Its protein product is CAISESPHDRYSNQPQHF. The V and J genes are TRBV10-3 and TRBJ1-5; the D gene is possibly TRBD1 (6 bases). The CDR3 runs to 18 residues. Germline V gene sequence: CDR1 ENHRY, CDR2 SYGVKD. The V end was cut by 0 bases, the J end by 0 bases, with 15 bases between.

The V gene is TRBV25-1, the J gene TRBJ1-4; D perhaps matches TRBD1 (5 bases). The CDR3 has 17 residues. The V end was cut by 4 bases, the J end by 4 bases, with 19 bases between. Germline CDR1 MGHDK, CDR2 SYGVNS. The CDR3 DNA sequence: TGTGCCAGCAGTGTTATTTGGGCAGGGACCCGTAATGAAAAACTGTTTTTT. Translation: CASSVIWAGTRNEKLFF.

The gene calls are TRBV19 and TRBJ1-3; 7 bases fit TRBD1. The V and J ends lost 3 bases and 3 bases, in that order; junction bases with no gene match: 2. Germline V gene sequence: CDR1 LNHDA, CDR2 SQIVND (reference sequence). The CDR3 runs to 14 residues. Here the CDR3 reads CASSMGQSGNTIYF. CDR3 bases: TGTGCCAGTAGTATGGGACAGAGTGGAAACACCATATATTTT.

The J gene is TRBJ2-5, the V gene TRBV29-1; 7 bases line up with TRBD2. The V segment lost 7 bases and the J segment 5 bases; nucleotides outside the gene matches: 7. In germline, CDR1 is SQVTM, CDR2 ANQGSEA. The CDR3 has 12 amino acids. CDR3 in DNA: TGCAGCGGGGGTCCCGGGGGGGAGACCCAGTACTTC. Protein sequence: CSGGPGGETQYF.

The V call is TRBV12-5, the J call TRBJ2-2; D may be TRBD1 or TRBD2 (5 bases each). V was clipped by 6 bases and J by 6 bases, with 17 bases between them. The CDR3 sequence is 15 residues long. Germline V gene lookup returns CDR1 LGHNT and CDR2 FRNRAP. In DNA form, the CDR3 reads TGTGCTAGTGGGACGCGGGCAGGGCAAGCCGGGGAGCTGTTTTTT. Translating it yields CASGTRAGQAGELFF.

V is TRBV6-1 and J is TRBJ2-7, with D possibly being TRBD1 (5 bases). This CDR3 comprises 13 residues. Germline CDR1 is MNHNS and CDR2 is SASEGT. The V end lost 4 bases, the J end lost 4 bases, and 11 bases lay between the germline ends. The CDR3 nucleotides read TGTGCCAGCAGTGCCAGGACACAGTACGAGCAGTACGTC. Translation: CASSARTQYEQYV.

This chain joins TRBV5-8 and TRBJ1-5; TRBD1 agrees at 7 bases. After removal of 0 bases from V and 4 bases from J, the junction contained 4 bases not matched to a gene. CDR1 and CDR2 from the germline V gene are SGHTS and YDEGEE. The CDR3 totals 15 residues. CDR3 nucleotide sequence: TGTGCCAGCAGCTTGGAGGGGGCCGAAAATCAGCCCCAGCATTTT. Translation: CASSLEGAENQPQHF.

This chain links TRBV19 with TRBJ2-5; 8 bases are a match to TRBD2. Unmatched junction bases numbered 14, after V lost 5 bases and J lost 9 bases. The germline gives CDR1 LNHDA, CDR2 SQIVND (reference sequence). The CDR3 is 15 amino acids. In DNA, the CDR3 is TGTGCCAGTAGTGAGCTAGCGGGCCCATCTAGAGCCCAGTACTTC. The encoded protein is CASSELAGPSRAQYF.

V and J are TRBV28 and TRBJ1-4; D is ambiguous. The CDR3 consists of 11 residues. Germline V lookup: CDR1 MDHEN, CDR2 SYDVKM. V lost 11 bases, J lost 8 bases, and 12 bases lay in between. The CDR3 sequence: CAGGRGEKLFF. CDR3 bases: TGTGCCGGAGGGCGTGGAGAAAAACTGTTTTTT.

The J gene is TRBJ1-1, the V gene TRBV6-5; 10 nucleotides agree with TRBD1. Germline V gives CDR1 MNHEY, CDR2 SVGAGI. This CDR3 spans 15 amino acids. J was trimmed by 4 bases and V by 6 bases; bases with no gene match: 8. Here the CDR3 DNA reads TGTGCCAGCAGACCGGGACAGGGGAGTCGCACTGAAGCTTTCTTT. It is translated as CASRPGQGSRTEAFF.

This chain joins TRBV28 and TRBJ1-5; 11 bases fit TRBD1. Germline lookup yields CDR1 MDHEN and CDR2 SYDVKM. With 6 bases clipped from V and 3 bases from J, the junction kept 7 bases outside the gene matches. The CDR3 contains 16 residues. The CDR3 protein is CASRPGQGGNNQPQHF. As DNA, the CDR3 is TGTGCCAGCAGACCGGGACAGGGGGGAAACAATCAGCCCCAGCATTTT.

The V and J genes are TRBV7-9 and TRBJ2-3; D uncertain. The germline V and J ends were trimmed by 2 bases and 3 bases, with 12 bases remaining between them. The length of the CDR3 is 15 residues. Germline V CDR1 and CDR2: SEHNR, FQNEAQ (reference sequence). CDR3 sequence (DNA): TGTGCCAGCAGCTTATCTTACCGAGAAACAGATACGCAGTATTTT. Amino acid sequence: CASSLSYRETDTQYF. Full variable domain (missing parts from reference TRBV7-9 and TRBJ2-3): DTGVSQNPRHKITKRGQNVTFRCDPISEHNRLYWYRQTLGQGPEFLTYFQNEAQLEKSRLLSDRFSAERPKGSFSTLEIQRTEQGDSAMYLCASSLSYRETDTQYFGPGTRLTVL.

The chain is built from TRBV13 and TRBJ1-2; D ambiguous. The CDR3 is 12 amino acids. Germline V gene sequence: CDR1 PRHDT, CDR2 FYEKMQ (reference sequence). The V gene lost 3 bases and the J gene lost 5 bases, with 7 bases spanning the gap. For the CDR3, the DNA is TGTGCCAGCAGCTTGAACGATTATGGCTACACCTTC. This gives the protein CASSLNDYGYTF.

This chain links TRBV5-1 with TRBJ1-3; 7 bases are shared with TRBD1. There are 16 residues in the CDR3. CDR1 SGHRS and CDR2 YFSETQ come from the germline V gene. V was clipped by 4 bases and J by 0 bases; unmatched bases: 7. The CDR3 region is CASSRTGQSSGNTIYF. DNA of the CDR3: TGCGCCAGCAGCCGGACAGGTCAGAGCTCTGGAAACACCATATATTTT.

V gene TRBV6-5 combines with J gene TRBJ2-3; D is unresolved. Germline-derived CDR1 and CDR2 are MNHEY and SVGAGI. The CDR3 extends over 11 amino acids. Trimming left V 1 base short and J 6 bases short, with 2 bases between. The CDR3 region has the DNA TGTGCCAGCAGTTACTTGGATACGCAGTATTTT. It translates to CASSYLDTQYF.

The chain employs TRBV6-6 and TRBJ1-1, with D possibly TRBD1 on 5 matching bases. The CDR3 contains 14 residues. Germline V gene lookup returns CDR1 MNHNY and CDR2 SVGAGI (reference sequence). V lost 2 bases and J 0 bases, leaving 7 bases between the germline ends. The CDR3 spells CASSYGTLNTEAFF. For the CDR3, the DNA is TGTGCCAGCAGTTACGGGACCTTGAACACTGAAGCTTTCTTT.

In its sample, this clone was seen a few times. The chain joins TRBV5-6 to TRBJ2-7; D gene unclear. Germline V gene data show CDR1 as SGHDT and CDR2 as YYEEEE. CDR3 length: 14 amino acids. V was shortened by 1 base and J by 1 base, with 9 bases between the two germline ends. DNA of the CDR3: TGTGCCAGCAGCTTGATTGGGTTTTCCTACGAGCAGTACTTC. This encodes CASSLIGFSYEQYF. Full variable domain (outside the CDR3, taken from reference TRBV5-6 and TRBJ2-7): DAGVTQSPTHLIKTRGQQVTLRCSPKSGHDTVSWYQQALGQGPQFIFQYYEEEERQRGNFPDRFSGHQFPNYSSELNVNALLLGDSALYLCASSLIGFSYEQYFGPGTRLTVT.

The J gene is TRBJ1-1, the V gene TRBV5-4; tentatively, D is TRBD1 (6 bases). The germline CDR1 and CDR2 sequences are SGHNT and YYREEE (reference sequence). The CDR3 extends over 14 amino acids. The V end lost 2 bases, the J end lost 1 base, and 9 bases lay between the germline ends. The CDR3, as DNA: TGTGCCAGCAGCTTACAGGGAACGAACACTGAAGCTTTCTTT. Translating gives CASSLQGTNTEAFF.

This clone was counted a few times. V is TRBV5-1 and J is TRBJ1-1; no definite D call. V lost 4 bases and J 1 base, leaving 14 bases between the germline ends. The CDR3 runs to 15 residues. Germline CDR1 reads SGHRS; CDR2 reads YFSETQ. The CDR3 sequence: CASSPSPDGNTEAFF. CDR3 nucleotide sequence: TGCGCCAGCAGCCCCTCTCCTGACGGGAACACTGAAGCTTTCTTT.

This chain joins TRBV11-2 and TRBJ1-4, with D unclear. V lost 5 bases and J lost 4, with 11 bases in between. The CDR3 covers 14 residues. Germline V lookup: CDR1 SGHAT, CDR2 FQNNGV. The CDR3 region is CASSPGPYNEKLFF. CDR3 nucleotides: TGTGCCAGCAGCCCCGGGCCCTATAATGAAAAACTGTTTTTT.